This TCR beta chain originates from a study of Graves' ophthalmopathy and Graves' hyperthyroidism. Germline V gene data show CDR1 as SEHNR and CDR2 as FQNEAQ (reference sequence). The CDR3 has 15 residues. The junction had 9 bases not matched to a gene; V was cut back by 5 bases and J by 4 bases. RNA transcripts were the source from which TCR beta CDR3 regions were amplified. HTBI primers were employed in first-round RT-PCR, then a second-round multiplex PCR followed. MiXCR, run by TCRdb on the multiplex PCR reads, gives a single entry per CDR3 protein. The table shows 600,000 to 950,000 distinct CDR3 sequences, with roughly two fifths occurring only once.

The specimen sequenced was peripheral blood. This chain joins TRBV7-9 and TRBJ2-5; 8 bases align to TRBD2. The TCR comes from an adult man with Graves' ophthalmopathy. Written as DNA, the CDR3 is TGTGCCAGCAGCCCAGTCAGCAGCGGGGGAGAGACCCAGTACTTC. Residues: CASSPVSSGGETQYF. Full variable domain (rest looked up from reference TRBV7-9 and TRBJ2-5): DTGVSQNPRHKITKRGQNVTFRCDPISEHNRLYWYRQTLGQGPEFLTYFQNEAQLEKSRLLSDRFSAERPKGSFSTLEIQRTEQGDSAMYLCASSPVSSGGETQYFGPGTRLLVL.